This TCR beta chain is drawn from a study of shared clonotypes between healthy human individuals. Study-level points and caveats: Naive CD4 clonotypes were shared across a handful of donors at roughly 4.6%. Clonotype sharing among the donors was expected to vary with sequencing depth.

At a deep level, the assay was run. Under the authors' procedure: Filtering was not the same, since immunoSEQ gave junction-only sequences without quality scores. TCRdb's copy holds only in-frame clones and misses some; the assay was immunoSEQ multiplex PCR. V, J and clone size were drawn from that table, and D and trimming were deduced from the DNA. This table holds 2,500,000 or so clones, 85% to 95% found once. Regarding this clone: Its specificity is not known.

The CDR3 totals 13 residues. Germline V gives CDR1 MNHNY, CDR2 SVGAGI (reference sequence). V shed 2 bases, J shed 11 bases, and the junction held 7 bases outside the gene matches. This TCR was sampled from a man aged 18 to 35 in good health. Some clones in this sample may be carry-over from other donors' samples. This sequence joins TRBV6-6 and TRBJ1-1; 8 bases are a match to TRBD1. Source material: naive CD4+ T cells from PBMCs. As to subset: CD45RA+ positively selected. CDR3 nucleotides: TGTGCCAGCAGTTACGAGGACAGGGCGGTGGCTTTCTTT. It encodes CASSYEDRAVAFF.